The 5 T cell receptor beta chains given below trace back to one sample, sequenced in a study of blood T cell repertoires in COVID-19 (dated by TCRdb to about 2020). The library was built by means of the immunoSEQ multiplex PCR assay. TCRdb retrieved this table from immuneACCESS and kept in-frame rearrangements only. Not all clones are present; in checked studies, unresolved V genes account for under half, and no reason is known for the remainder. In all, the sample holds 130,000 to 150,000 clones, and roughly 80% of those were seen once. The top ten constitute roughly 8.8% of the sample. Sequencing was carried out using peripheral blood. Receptors were obtained from a human donor with acute or convalescent COVID-19. The donor label of this sample is uncertain.

The chain combines TRBV4-1 with TRBJ1-1, with 10 bases fitting TRBD1. CDR3 length: 15 residues. Losses at the gene ends were 2 bases for V and 5 bases for J; bases not matched to a gene: 5. Germline-derived CDR1 and CDR2 are MGHRA and YSYEKL. For the CDR3, the DNA is TGCGCCAGCAGCCAACGACAGGGGGCTGGGACTGAAGCTTTCTTT. It translates to CASSQRQGAGTEAFF.

This clone came up many times. The chain uses TRBV5-1 and TRBJ2-7; D unclear. V lost 4 bases and J 4 bases, leaving 12 bases between the germline ends. The CDR3 totals 13 residues. The V gene's germline CDR1 is SGHRS and CDR2 YFSETQ. Here the CDR3 DNA reads TGCGCCAGCAGCCCGAGGCCTACGTACGAGCAGTACTTC. Translated, it gives CASSPRPTYEQYF. Together with reference TRBV5-1 and TRBJ2-7, the CDR3 gives the full variable domain: KAGVTQTPRYLIKTRGQQVTLSCSPISGHRSVSWYQQTPGQGLQFLFEYFSETQRNKGNFPGRFSGRQFSNSRSEMNVSTLELGDSALYLCASSPRPTYEQYFGPGTRLTVT.

The CDR3 protein is CASSSPGRGRGELFF. DNA for the CDR3: TGTGCCAGCAGCTCCCCAGGGCGGGGAAGGGGGGAGCTGTTTTTT. V gene TRBV7-2 combines with J gene TRBJ2-2; weak D call: TRBD2 (6 bases). Trimming removed 4 bases at V and 8 bases at J, with 17 bases between. CDR1 and CDR2 (germline): SGHTA, FQGNSA. CDR3 length equals 15 residues. The variable domain in full, with the rest retrieved from reference TRBV7-2 and TRBJ2-2, is GAGVSQSPSNKVTEKGKDVELRCDPISGHTALYWYRQSLGQGLEFLIYFQGNSAPDKSGLPSDRFSAERTGGSVSTLTIQRTQQEDSAVYLCASSSPGRGRGELFFGEGSRLTVL.

The V gene is TRBV6-1, the J gene TRBJ2-1; 10 nucleotides line up with TRBD2. Trimming took 1 base from V and 2 from J; bases not matched to a gene: 2. Germline V gene sequence: CDR1 MNHNS, CDR2 SASEGT. The length of the CDR3 is 16 residues. Here the CDR3 reads CASSEVAGGPYNEQFF. The CDR3 DNA follows: TGTGCCAGCAGTGAAGTAGCGGGGGGACCCTACAATGAGCAGTTCTTC.

The rearrangement joins TRBV6-6 to TRBJ2-7; D may be TRBD1 (6 bases). V lost 7 bases and J 4 bases, leaving 14 bases between the germline ends. This CDR3 spans 13 amino acids. CDR1 and CDR2 (germline): MNHNY, SVGAGI (reference sequence). CDR3 coding DNA: TGTGCCAGCATTGGGGGCCCCTCTTACGAGCAGTACGTC. Amino acid sequence: CASIGGPSYEQYV.